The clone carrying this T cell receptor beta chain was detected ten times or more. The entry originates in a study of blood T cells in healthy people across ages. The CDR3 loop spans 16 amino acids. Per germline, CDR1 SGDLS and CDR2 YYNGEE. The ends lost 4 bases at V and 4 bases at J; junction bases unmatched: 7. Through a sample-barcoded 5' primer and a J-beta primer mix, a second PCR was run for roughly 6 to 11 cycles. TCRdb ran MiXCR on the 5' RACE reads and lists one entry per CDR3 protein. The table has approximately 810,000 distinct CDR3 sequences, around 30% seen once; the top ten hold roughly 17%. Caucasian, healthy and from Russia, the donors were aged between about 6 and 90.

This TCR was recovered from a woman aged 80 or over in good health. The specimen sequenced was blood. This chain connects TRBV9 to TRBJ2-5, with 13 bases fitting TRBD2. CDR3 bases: TGTGCCAGCAGCATCAAGGGACTAGCGGGGTTAGAGACCCAGTACTTC. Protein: CASSIKGLAGLETQYF. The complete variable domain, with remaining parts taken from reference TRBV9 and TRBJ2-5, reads DSGVTQTPKHLITATGQRVTLRCSPRSGDLSVYWYQQSLDQGLQFLIQYYNGEERAKGNILERFSAQQFPDLHSELNLSSLELGDSALYFCASSIKGLAGLETQYFGPGTRLLVL.